This T cell receptor beta chain came from a study of neoadjuvant anti-PD-1 for oral cavity cancer. Looking at the study overall: Patients mostly received three to four biweekly nivolumab doses at 3 mg/kg before surgery. Study-level points and caveats: Post-nivolumab, blood T cell clonality was significantly elevated in non-responders.

Note on this clone: Its antigen is not known.

PBMC libraries mostly used 480 ng of input genomic DNA, with six replicates per sample. Libraries were prepared by immunoSEQ multiplex PCR; TCRdb keeps only in-frame clonotypes and omits some of them. The sample has approximately 15,000 clones; around two thirds are singletons. This CDR3 has 15 residues. In germline, CDR1 is LNHDA, CDR2 SQIVND (reference sequence). V was shortened by 1 base and J by 1 base, with 8 bases between the two germline ends. The receptor comes from a person between 35 and 79 years old with oral cavity squamous cell carcinoma. Sequenced material: PBMCs, taken before nivolumab (anti-PD-1) treatment. The chain employs TRBV19 and TRBJ1-3; D ambiguous. This chain's CDR3 is CASSIGRASGNTIYF. The CDR3 nucleotides are TGTGCCAGTAGTATAGGGCGAGCTTCTGGAAACACCATATATTTT.